The source of this TCR beta chain is a study of graft-versus-host responses after intestinal transplantation. Whole-study context: Isolated intestinal, liver-intestinal, or multivisceral transplants had been given to the recipients. For two to four years after anti-thymocyte globulin induction, all recipients took tacrolimus and steroids. Study findings and constraints: Early post-transplant HvG declines were associated with peak circulating GvH clone levels. Allograft graft-versus-host to host-versus-graft clonal ratios ran high in patients with graft-donor T cell macrochimerism.

In the case of this clone: Its matching antigen is unknown.

Researchers processed graft tissue to release intraepithelial and lamina propria lymphocytes. The germline gives CDR1 MGHRA, CDR2 YSYEKL. The V and J ends lost 4 bases and 0 bases, in that order; junction bases with no gene match: 12. The CDR3 is 18 residues long. TCRdb keeps only in-frame clones here, not all; method: immunoSEQ multiplex PCR. The sample has just under 65,000 clones, 89% seen once. The V and J genes are TRBV4-1 and TRBJ2-7; 10 bases line up with TRBD2. Sequenced material: ileum tissue, taken approximately 370 days after transplant. The receptor was derived from a human patient who received an intestinal transplant, so some T cells may come from the graft donor. DNA of the CDR3: TGCGCCAGCAGCCGAAGCGGGGGGGATCCAACGATCTCCTACGAGCAGTACTTC. Translating it yields CASSRSGGDPTISYEQYF.